Given below is one T cell receptor beta chain in context. TCRdb recomputed calls from the 5' RACE reads with MiXCR, one row per CDR3 protein. The profile shows almost 75,000 distinct CDR3 sequences, approximately 12% of them singletons. Time point: sample taken at primary tumor resection. Unsorted tumor, nontumor lung tissue or cryopreserved PBMC supplied the whole RNA. This entry is derived from a study of spatial heterogeneity in lung cancer. The germline V gene encodes CDR1 SGHTA and CDR2 FQGTGA. The germline V and J ends were trimmed by 5 bases and 9 bases, with 15 bases remaining between them. CDR3 length: 13 residues.

The gene calls are TRBV7-3 and TRBJ2-3; no clear D. The specimen was PBMCs, collected at surgery. This sequence was found in a male donor with early-stage non-small cell lung cancer. CDR3 loop: CASSEDSLRTQYF. In nucleotides, the CDR3 is TGTGCCAGCAGCGAAGACTCTCTCCGGACGCAGTATTTT.